This entry features one T cell receptor beta chain sequence. Germline V gene sequence: CDR1 SGHNT, CDR2 YYREEE (reference sequence). V shed 4 bases, J shed 1 base, and the junction held 3 bases outside the gene matches. The CDR3 consists of 15 residues. This sample stems from a study of blood T cell repertoires in COVID-19. Study summary: From the United States, Italy and Spain came samples of acute and convalescent COVID-19. T cells, B-cell-depleted T cells, or PBMCs supplied cDNA or gDNA.

Original data processing: Amplifying reference gene primers gave estimates of nucleated cell counts. The data were produced by immunoSEQ multiplex PCR, yet TCRdb's version contains in-frame clones alone and is incomplete. That table is the source of V, J and clone size, and D and trimming were worked out from the DNA. The table records tens of thousands of clones, roughly 90% of them present only once. Sequencing was carried out using peripheral blood. The clonotype was recovered from a human donor in a cohort sampled during active COVID-19. This sequence joins TRBV5-4 and TRBJ2-3; 10 nucleotides match TRBD1. CDR3 DNA sequence: TGTGCCAGCAGCGCCGGGACAGGGGGCACAGATACGCAGTATTTT. This sequence encodes CASSAGTGGTDTQYF.